A selection of T cell receptor beta chains follows, all from one sample in a study of radiotherapy plus CTLA-4 blockade in lung cancer. Assay: immunoSEQ multiplex PCR; the TCRdb copy retains only in-frame clones and omits some. This sample yields just over 35,000 clones, of which 75% to 90% are seen a single time; roughly 5% belongs to the top ten. The material was peripheral blood, obtained from a patient treated with radiotherapy plus ipilimumab. The receptors were sampled from a human donor with non-small cell lung cancer who had stable disease on radiotherapy plus ipilimumab. Both conserved end residues are part of each CDR3. D genes are given only for firm matches. Not all rows give a size; the values are once, few, many and, for expanded clones, a class.

CDR3aa | CDR3nt | j_gene | d_gene | abundance | v_gene
CASSIGDRGERSYEQYF | TGTGCCAGTAGTATAGGAGACAGGGGAGAACGGTCCTACGAGCAGTACTTC | TRBJ2-7 | TRBD1 | NA | TRBV19
CASSNGPGGETQYF | TGTGCCAGCAGCAACGGGCCAGGGGGAGAGACCCAGTACTTC | TRBJ2-5 | TRBD1 | NA | TRBV6-1
CASSQVGGLAAHEQYF | TGCGCCAGCAGCCAAGTCGGGGGACTAGCTGCCCACGAGCAGTACTTC | TRBJ2-7 | TRBD2 | few | TRBV4-3
CASTGGSNQPQHF | TGTGCCAGCACAGGGGGAAGCAATCAGCCCCAGCATTTT | TRBJ1-5 | TRBD1 | NA | TRBV28
CASRLSGNTYEQYF | TGTGCCAGCAGACTCAGCGGGAATACTTACGAGCAGTACTTC | TRBJ2-7 | TRBD2 | NA | TRBV6-5
CASRLGVIEPYEQYF | TGCGCCAGCAGATTGGGCGTGATAGAACCCTACGAGCAGTACTTC | TRBJ2-7 | NA | once | TRBV4-1
CASTWENYEQYF | TGTGCCAGCACCTGGGAGAACTACGAGCAGTACTTC | TRBJ2-7 | NA | NA | TRBV2
CASSLRGRGQREETNEQFF | TGTGCCAGCAGCTTAAGGGGGAGGGGGCAGCGGGAGGAAACGAATGAGCAGTTCTTC | TRBJ2-1 | TRBD2 | NA | TRBV7-3
CAWNKGLAGGYQLYEQYF | TGTGCCTGGAACAAGGGACTAGCGGGAGGGTACCAATTATACGAGCAGTACTTC | TRBJ2-7 | TRBD2 | once | TRBV30
CATSRDRSNTEAFF | TGTGCCACCAGCAGAGATAGATCGAACACTGAAGCTTTCTTT | TRBJ1-1 | NA | few | TRBV15
CASSSHVRGANTGELFF | TGTGCCAGCAGCTCGCATGTGCGGGGGGCGAACACCGGGGAGCTGTTTTTT | TRBJ2-2 | TRBD2 | NA | TRBV7-8
CASSEIPGTHTYEQYF | TGTGCCAGCAGTGAGATACCCGGGACTCATACCTACGAGCAGTACTTC | TRBJ2-7 | NA | few | TRBV6-1
CASSSFRGAGNTIYF | TGTGCCAGCAGCTCGTTCAGGGGGGCTGGAAACACCATATATTTT | TRBJ1-3 | TRBD1 | NA | TRBV7-2
CASSQGWGRLTDTQYF | TGCGCCAGCAGCCAAGGGTGGGGCAGGCTCACAGATACGCAGTATTTT | TRBJ2-3 | NA | NA | TRBV4-1
CASSRRSMREGVDEQFF | TGTGCCAGCAGCAGGAGGAGTATGCGGGAGGGAGTAGATGAGCAGTTCTTC | TRBJ2-1 | TRBD2 | NA | TRBV27
CATSFGLNTDTQYF | TGTGCCACCAGCTTCGGACTCAACACAGATACGCAGTATTTT | TRBJ2-3 | NA | NA | TRBV15
CATSRGETSGLSYEQYF | TGTGCCACCAGCAGAGGAGAGACTAGCGGACTCTCCTACGAGCAGTACTTC | TRBJ2-7 | TRBD2 | once | TRBV15
CASSPRPSGDGYTQYF | TGTGCCAGCAGCCCACGCCCTAGCGGGGACGGGTATACGCAGTATTTT | TRBJ2-3 | TRBD2 | NA | TRBV9
CASSWTESYEQYF | TGTGCCAGCAGCTGGACAGAATCCTACGAGCAGTACTTC | TRBJ2-7 | NA | NA | TRBV7-9
CATSPSGNYGYTF | TGTGCCACCAGCCCCTCCGGGAACTATGGCTACACCTTC | TRBJ1-2 | NA | once | TRBV15
CASSLGRGGTDTQYF | TGCGCCAGCAGCTTGGGCAGGGGAGGGACAGATACGCAGTATTTT | TRBJ2-3 | NA | NA | TRBV5-1
CASSPRQDNEQFF | TGTGCCAGTAGTCCCCGGCAGGACAATGAGCAGTTCTTC | TRBJ2-1 | NA | NA | TRBV19
CASSVAGGSSGLAGTSGANVLTF | TGTGCCAGCAGCGTAGCGGGAGGGTCTAGCGGACTAGCGGGAACATCTGGGGCCAACGTCCTGACTTTC | TRBJ2-6 | TRBD2 | NA | TRBV9
CASSFKGANTEAFF | TGTGCCAGCAGCTTCAAGGGAGCGAACACTGAAGCTTTCTTT | TRBJ1-1 | NA | NA | TRBV7-3
CATQQGAGYGYTF | TGTGCCACCCAGCAGGGGGCGGGCTATGGCTACACCTTC | TRBJ1-2 | TRBD1 | once | TRBV6-5
CASSRQGPYEQYF | TGTGCCAGCAGCCGACAGGGACCCTACGAGCAGTACTTC | TRBJ2-7 | TRBD1 | NA | TRBV7-2
CASSLEGGATEAFF | TGTGCCAGTAGCCTCGAGGGGGGGGCCACTGAAGCTTTCTTT | TRBJ1-1 | NA | NA | TRBV19
CASSPLGGAYWYGYTF | TGTGCCAGCAGCCCACTAGGGGGCGCCTATTGGTATGGCTACACCTTC | TRBJ1-2 | TRBD1 | NA | TRBV28
CASSLETGEKLFF | TGTGCCAGCAGCTTGGAAACAGGTGAAAAACTGTTTTTT | TRBJ1-4 | NA | NA | TRBV5-6
CASSLNGVQGNEQYF | TGTGCCAGCAGTTTAAACGGGGTACAGGGGAACGAGCAGTACTTC | TRBJ2-7 | TRBD1 | NA | TRBV27
CASSSTSGRAWNEQFF | TGTGCCAGCAGCTCGACTAGCGGGAGGGCCTGGAATGAGCAGTTCTTC | TRBJ2-1 | TRBD2 | NA | TRBV7-9
CASSQAGKHGYTF | TGTGCCAGCAGCCAAGCGGGGAAACATGGCTACACCTTC | TRBJ1-2 | NA | NA | TRBV14
CAWSEQRFDEQFF | TGTGCCTGGAGTGAACAGCGGTTCGATGAGCAGTTCTTC | TRBJ2-1 | NA | few | TRBV30
CASSIEGSAFF | TGTGCCAGCAGCATAGAGGGGTCAGCTTTCTTT | TRBJ1-1 | NA | NA | TRBV7-9
CASSLLPAGGYTF | TGTGCCAGCAGTTTGTTGCCCGCGGGGGGCTACACCTTC | TRBJ1-2 | NA | NA | TRBV27
CASRTGGYGYTF | TGTGCCAGCAGAACAGGGGGGTATGGCTACACCTTC | TRBJ1-2 | TRBD1 | NA | TRBV6-5
CASRTANQPQHF | TGTGCCAGTAGGACAGCTAATCAGCCCCAGCATTTT | TRBJ1-5 | NA | once | TRBV19
CASRQHPRAHTDTQYF | TGTGCCAGCAGGCAGCATCCTAGAGCTCACACAGATACGCAGTATTTT | TRBJ2-3 | NA | NA | TRBV11-2
CASSGTSGPGELFF | TGTGCCAGCAGCGGGACTAGCGGTCCCGGGGAGCTGTTTTTT | TRBJ2-2 | TRBD2 | NA | TRBV11-2
CAISDQNADYGYTF | TGTGCCATCAGTGACCAAAATGCGGACTATGGCTACACCTTC | TRBJ1-2 | NA | NA | TRBV10-3
CASTPYPGRTEAFF | TGTGCCAGCACCCCCTACCCGGGGAGGACTGAAGCTTTCTTT | TRBJ1-1 | NA | NA | TRBV11-3
CASSPLENYGYTF | TGTGCCAGTAGTCCCCTAGAGAACTATGGCTACACCTTC | TRBJ1-2 | NA | once | TRBV19
CASSASSSLPMNTEAFF | TGTGCCAGCAGTGCCTCTTCATCCCTACCCATGAACACTGAAGCTTTCTTT | TRBJ1-1 | NA | NA | TRBV25-1
CASSLIAGDGETQYF | TGTGCCAGCAGCTTAATAGCGGGAGATGGGGAGACCCAGTACTTC | TRBJ2-5 | TRBD2 | NA | TRBV7-2
CASSRGQLMNTEAFF | TGTGCCAGCAGCCGGGGACAGTTGATGAACACTGAAGCTTTCTTT | TRBJ1-1 | TRBD1 | NA | TRBV14
CASSQGAEGVSAEQYF | TGCGCCAGCAGCCAAGGGGCAGAGGGCGTGTCTGCTGAGCAGTACTTC | TRBJ2-7 | NA | NA | TRBV4-1
CASSLGGLAGYNEQFF | TGTGCCAGCAGCTTAGGGGGACTAGCGGGGTACAATGAGCAGTTCTTC | TRBJ2-1 | TRBD2 | NA | TRBV11-3
CASSVGQYSNQPQHF | TGTGCCAGCTCAGTCGGACAGTATAGCAATCAGCCCCAGCATTTT | TRBJ1-5 | NA | once | TRBV18
CASSFGKDYEQYF | TGTGCCAGCAGCTTCGGTAAAGACTACGAGCAGTACTTC | TRBJ2-7 | NA | NA | TRBV11-3
CASHSGARGTDTQYF | TGTGCCAGCCATTCAGGGGCTAGGGGGACAGATACGCAGTATTTT | TRBJ2-3 | NA | NA | TRBV27
CASSLLALYNEQFF | TGTGCCAGCAGTTTACTAGCGCTTTACAATGAGCAGTTCTTC | TRBJ2-1 | NA | NA | TRBV28